This T cell receptor beta chain was obtained from a study of shared clonotypes between healthy human individuals. In the case of this clone: Its antigen is unidentified.

Regarding the study as a whole: A generally larger estimated richness was seen in naive subsets than in memory subsets.

TCRdb's table, derived via immunoSEQ multiplex PCR, lists solely in-frame clones and lacks some. The sample lists roughly 2,000,000 clones, around 93% occurring once. The V gene's germline CDR1 is SGHAT and CDR2 FQDESV (reference sequence). V shed 4 bases and J shed 3 bases, with 12 bases lying between them. This CDR3 has 14 amino acids. Naive CD8 cells comprised CD45RO-negative, CCR7-positively selected cells, excluding terminally differentiated effector memory CD45RA+ cells. The sample was naive CD8+ T cells from PBMCs. The sequence derives from a young man in good health. Some clones in this sample may be carry-over from other donors' samples. The rearrangement links TRBV11-1 to TRBJ1-2; D may be TRBD1 (6 bases). CDR3 residues: CASSSTRGYYGYTF. CDR3 coding DNA: TGTGCCAGCAGCTCGACAAGGGGGTACTATGGCTACACCTTC. The whole variable domain, filled in from reference TRBV11-1 and TRBJ1-2, reads EAEVAQSPRYKITEKSQAVAFWCDPISGHATLYWYRQILGQGPELLVQFQDESVVDDSQLPKDRFSAERLKGVDSTLKIQPAELGDSAMYLCASSSTRGYYGYTFGSGTRLTVV.